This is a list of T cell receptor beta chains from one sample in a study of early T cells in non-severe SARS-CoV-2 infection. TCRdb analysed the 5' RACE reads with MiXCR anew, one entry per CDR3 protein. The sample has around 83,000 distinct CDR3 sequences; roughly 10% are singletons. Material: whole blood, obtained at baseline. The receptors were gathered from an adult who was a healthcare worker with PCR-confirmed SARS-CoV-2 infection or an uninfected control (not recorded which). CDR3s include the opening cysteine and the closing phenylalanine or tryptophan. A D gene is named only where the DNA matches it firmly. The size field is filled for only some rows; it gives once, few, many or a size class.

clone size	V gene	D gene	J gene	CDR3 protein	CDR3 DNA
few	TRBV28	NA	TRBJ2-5	CASSFATYQETQYF	TGTGCCAGCAGTTTCGCTACCTACCAAGAGACCCAGTACTTC
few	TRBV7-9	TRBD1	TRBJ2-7	CASSRGQPAAYEQYF	TGTGCCAGCAGTCGGGGACAGCCCGCTGCCTACGAGCAGTACTTC
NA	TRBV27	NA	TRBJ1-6	CASSLVPPGSSYNSPLHF	TGTGCCAGCAGTTTAGTCCCCCCAGGGAGCTCCTATAATTCACCCCTCCACTTT
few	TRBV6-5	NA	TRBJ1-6	CASKAGEVGPLHF	TGTGCCAGCAAAGCAGGGGAAGTCGGACCCCTCCACTTT
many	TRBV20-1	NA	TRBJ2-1	CSAPVYGGRSSYNEQFF	TGCAGTGCTCCGGTCTACGGCGGAAGAAGCTCCTACAATGAGCAGTTCTTC
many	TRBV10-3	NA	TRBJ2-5	CAISDSWERETQYF	TGTGCCATCAGTGATTCGTGGGAGAGGGAGACCCAGTACTTC
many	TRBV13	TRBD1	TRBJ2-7	CASSLGQGYSYEQYF	TGTGCCAGCAGCCTAGGACAGGGCTATTCCTACGAGCAGTACTTC
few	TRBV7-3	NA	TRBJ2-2	CASSKPELGGELFF	TGTGCCAGCAGCAAGCCGGAGTTAGGCGGGGAGCTGTTTTTT
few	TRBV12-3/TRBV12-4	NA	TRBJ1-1	CASSLPGGRVEAFF	TGTGCCAGCAGTTTACCCGGCGGGCGGGTCGAAGCTTTCTTT
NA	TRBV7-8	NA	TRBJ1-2	CASSYSDRLYGYTF	TGTGCCAGCAGCTACTCGGACCGCCTCTATGGCTACACCTTC
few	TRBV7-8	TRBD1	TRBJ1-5	CASSWGTGGSNQPQHF	TGTGCCAGCAGCTGGGGGACAGGGGGAAGCAATCAGCCCCAGCATTTT
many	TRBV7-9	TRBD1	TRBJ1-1	CASSQDRAAEAFF	TGTGCCAGCAGCCAAGACAGGGCCGCTGAAGCTTTCTTT
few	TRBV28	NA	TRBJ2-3	CASSLAATDTQYF	TGTGCCAGCAGTTTAGCCGCTACAGATACGCAGTATTTT
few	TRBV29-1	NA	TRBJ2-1	CSVANNEQFF	TGCAGCGTCGCGAACAATGAGCAGTTCTTC
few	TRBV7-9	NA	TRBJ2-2	CASSLPGAGELFF	TGTGCCAGCAGCTTACCGGGCGCCGGGGAGCTGTTTTTT
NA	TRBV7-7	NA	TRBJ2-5	CASSGRGVYETQYF	TGTGCCAGCAGCGGACGAGGGGTGTATGAGACCCAGTACTTC
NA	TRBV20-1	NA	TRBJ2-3	CSARDFLGASRPTDTQYF	TGCAGTGCTAGAGATTTCCTAGGGGCTAGCCGCCCCACAGATACGCAGTATTTT
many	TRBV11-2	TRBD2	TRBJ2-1	CASSLEGTTYEQFF	TGTGCCAGCAGCTTAGAGGGGACTACTTATGAGCAGTTCTTC
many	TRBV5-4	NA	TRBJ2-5	CASSLDIGTQYF	TGTGCCAGCAGCTTGGACATCGGGACCCAGTACTTC
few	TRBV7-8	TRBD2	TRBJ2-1	CASSLKTSVNEQFF	TGTGCCAGCAGCCTAAAGACTAGCGTCAATGAGCAGTTCTTC
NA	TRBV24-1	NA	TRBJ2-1	CATSDLGGADEQFF	TGTGCCACCAGTGATTTGGGGGGGGCGGATGAGCAGTTCTTC
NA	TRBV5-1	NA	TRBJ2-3	CASSSQGAGGMNTQYF	TGCGCCAGCAGCTCACAGGGGGCGGGAGGTATGAATACGCAGTATTTT
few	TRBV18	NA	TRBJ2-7	CASSPKSDSTYEQYF	TGTGCCAGCTCACCAAAGAGTGACTCCACCTACGAGCAGTACTTC
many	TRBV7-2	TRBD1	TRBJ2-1	CASSLQGAANEQFF	TGTGCCAGCAGCTTACAGGGGGCTGCTAATGAGCAGTTCTTC
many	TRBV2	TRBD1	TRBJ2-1	CASRERQGGDEQFF	TGTGCCAGCAGGGAGAGACAGGGGGGCGATGAGCAGTTCTTC
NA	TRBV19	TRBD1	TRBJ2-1	CASSSRQGASDEQFF	TGTGCCAGTAGTAGCCGGCAGGGGGCATCGGATGAGCAGTTCTTC
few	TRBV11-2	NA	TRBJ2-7	CASSSLPGRAYEQYF	TGTGCCAGCAGCTCCCTGCCGGGACGCGCTTACGAGCAGTACTTC
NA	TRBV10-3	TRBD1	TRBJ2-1	CAISDPQDREDNEQFF	TGTGCCATCAGTGACCCACAGGACAGGGAAGACAATGAGCAGTTCTTC
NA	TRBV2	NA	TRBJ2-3	CASSDIGNAGTQYF	TGTGCCAGCAGTGACATTGGTAACGCGGGTACGCAGTATTTT
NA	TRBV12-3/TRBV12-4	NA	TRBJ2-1	CASNLIPKGDYEQFF	TGTGCCAGCAATCTGATCCCAAAGGGTGATTACGAGCAGTTCTTC
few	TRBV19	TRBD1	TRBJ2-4	CATRGAPGQRQNIQYF	TGTGCCACCAGGGGAGCCCCGGGACAGCGCCAAAACATTCAGTACTTC
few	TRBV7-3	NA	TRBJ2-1	CASSRTKSSYNEQFF	TGTGCCAGCAGCCGCACTAAAAGCTCCTACAATGAGCAGTTCTTC
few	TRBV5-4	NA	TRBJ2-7	CASSSGFYEQYF	TGTGCCAGCAGCTCGGGGTTCTACGAGCAGTACTTC
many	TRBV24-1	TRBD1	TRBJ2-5	CATSGTGVVGETQYF	TGTGCCACCAGTGGGACAGGGGTGGTCGGAGAGACCCAGTACTTC
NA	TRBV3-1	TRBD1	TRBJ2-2	CASSQAERGLKAGELFF	TGTGCCAGCAGCCAAGCGGAAAGGGGGCTTAAGGCCGGGGAGCTGTTTTTT
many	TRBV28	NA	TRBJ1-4	CASSSLNEKLFF	TGTGCCAGCAGTTCCCTCAATGAAAAACTGTTTTTT
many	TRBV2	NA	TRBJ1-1	CASSAQPNTEAFF	TGTGCCAGCAGTGCGCAGCCGAACACTGAAGCTTTCTTT
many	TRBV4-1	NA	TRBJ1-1	CASSRGGMNTEAFF	TGCGCCAGCAGCCGAGGTGGCATGAACACTGAAGCTTTCTTT
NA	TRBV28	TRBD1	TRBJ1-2	CASREGAATLSYGYTF	TGTGCCAGCAGGGAGGGGGCGGCAACGCTTTCGTATGGCTACACCTTC
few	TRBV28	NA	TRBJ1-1	CASSSRRTNTEAFF	TGTGCCAGCAGTTCGCGACGGACGAACACTGAAGCTTTCTTT
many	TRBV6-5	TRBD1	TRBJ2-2	CASSYWTGNTGELFF	TGTGCCAGCAGTTACTGGACAGGGAACACCGGGGAGCTGTTTTTT
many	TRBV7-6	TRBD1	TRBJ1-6	CASSLNQGASNSPLHF	TGTGCCAGCAGCTTAAATCAGGGGGCCTCTAATTCACCCCTCCACTTT
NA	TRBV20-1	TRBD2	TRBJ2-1	CSAQGLAEYNEQFF	TGCAGTGCCCAGGGACTAGCGGAGTACAATGAGCAGTTCTTC
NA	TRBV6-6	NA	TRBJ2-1	CASWPGRGEQFF	TGTGCCAGCTGGCCTGGACGGGGGGAGCAGTTCTTC
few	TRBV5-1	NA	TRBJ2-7	CASSLDVVLDPYF	TGCGCCAGCAGCTTGGATGTGGTTCTAGATCCGTACTTC
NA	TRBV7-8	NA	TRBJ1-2	CASSLNPGPIGGYTF	TGTGCCAGCAGCTTAAATCCTGGGCCGATAGGCGGCTACACCTTC
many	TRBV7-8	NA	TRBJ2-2	CASNLAGNAGELFF	TGTGCCAGCAACCTGGCGGGGAATGCCGGGGAGCTGTTTTTT
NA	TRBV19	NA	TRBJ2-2	CASSIVARNTGELFF	TGTGCCAGTAGTATAGTGGCCCGGAACACCGGGGAGCTGTTTTTT
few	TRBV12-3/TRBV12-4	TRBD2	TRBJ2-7	CASSRTLGGRPLIPYEQYF	TGTGCCAGCAGTCGAACGTTGGGCGGGAGGCCACTTATTCCCTACGAGCAGTACTTC
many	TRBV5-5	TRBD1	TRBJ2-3	CASSTGAGTDTQYF	TGTGCCAGCTCCACAGGGGCTGGAACAGATACGCAGTATTTT
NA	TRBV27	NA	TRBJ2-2	CASSSLTNTGELFF	TGTGCCAGCAGTTCCCTAACTAACACCGGGGAGCTGTTTTTT
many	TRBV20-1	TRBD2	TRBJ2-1	CSAVVGGRQHNEQFF	TGCAGTGCCGTCGTGGGCGGGAGACAACACAATGAGCAGTTCTTC
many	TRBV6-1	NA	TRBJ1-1	CASSARAEAFF	TGTGCCAGCAGTGCCAGGGCTGAAGCTTTCTTT
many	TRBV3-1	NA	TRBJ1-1	CASSQAGGAFF	TGTGCCAGCAGCCAAGCCGGGGGAGCTTTCTTT
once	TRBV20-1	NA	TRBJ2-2	CSASSETRNTGELFF	TGCAGTGCTAGTTCCGAGACTAGGAACACCGGGGAGCTGTTTTTT
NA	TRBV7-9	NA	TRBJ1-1	CASSPDGLYTEAFF	TGTGCCAGCAGCCCAGACGGACTGTACACTGAAGCTTTCTTT
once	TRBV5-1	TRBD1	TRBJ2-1	CASSQQDRVINEQFF	TGCGCCAGCAGCCAACAGGACAGGGTGATCAATGAGCAGTTCTTC